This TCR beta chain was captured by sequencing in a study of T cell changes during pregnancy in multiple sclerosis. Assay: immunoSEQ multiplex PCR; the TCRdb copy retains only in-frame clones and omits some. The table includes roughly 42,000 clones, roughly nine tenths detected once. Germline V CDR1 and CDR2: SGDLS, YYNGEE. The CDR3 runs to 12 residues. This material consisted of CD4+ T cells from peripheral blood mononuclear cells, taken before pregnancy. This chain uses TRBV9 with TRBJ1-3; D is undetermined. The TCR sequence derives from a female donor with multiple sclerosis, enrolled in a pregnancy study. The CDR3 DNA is TGTGCGAGCGGAGTCCCTGGAAACACCATATATTTT. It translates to CASGVPGNTIYF.